This T cell receptor (beta chain) was sequenced in a study of neoadjuvant anti-PD-1 for oral cavity cancer (dated by TCRdb to 2020 to 2022). Context from the whole study: Before undergoing curative-intent surgical resection, most patients got three to four biweekly nivolumab doses at 3 mg/kg. The parent correlative cohort had eleven to twelve patients and a response rate of 33%. Under RECIST 1.1, a patient counted as a responder if showing complete response, partial response or stable disease, and as a non-responder if showing progression. For patients who did not progress, a fourth nivolumab dose was given around day 43, followed by definitive surgical resection on days 50-56. General study outcomes and caveats: Within PBMCs, T cell clonality (Gini index) was significantly higher in non-responders than responders after neoadjuvant nivolumab. TCR analyses included only a few patients per response group, and the authors called for larger cohorts for validation. Higher pretreatment blood Treg/Th17 ratios correlated with both higher pretreatment blood TCRbeta clonality and lower post-treatment tumor TCRbeta clonality.

Taken from cysteine to phenylalanine, the CDR3 has 14 residues. Kept here is only the CDR3 DNA, which spans 42 bases and is read in frame from base 1. V was cut back by 3 bases and J by 5 bases, leaving a gap of 8 bases between them. CDR1 and CDR2 are drawn from the germline V gene (reference sequence): LNHDA, SQIVND. For deep sequencing of PBMC libraries, mostly roughly 0.5 ug of input genomic DNA was used, and six replicates were run per sample. Following the manufacturer's instructions, the team built TCRbeta libraries using the immunoSEQ hsTCRbeta kit. The completed libraries were mixed into a single pool at 3 nM, then sequenced with an Illumina NovaSeq 6000 S4 flow cell. From the authors' description of their analysis: Raw data preprocessing and quality control were performed with the immunoSEQ Analyzer. The analysis was restricted to productive rearrangements, with each unique CDR3 amino acid sequence defining a clonotype. Repertoire clonality was estimated as the Gini-Simpson index, which was calculated using the R package tcR. Gini indices were compared with Student's t test, and associations with tumor size change were assessed by Pearson correlation. In TCRdb, the immuneACCESS table is reduced to in-frame sequences with V and J assigned. These tables do not hold every clone; where another copy was compared, an unresolved V gene accounts for under half, and the others remain unexplained. The V and J calls and clone size were taken over from that table, and D and trimming were inferred from the DNA. Within this sample are 63,000 or so clones, with 86% of them counted one time only. Approximately 2.6% of the sample is taken by the ten largest.

Per the publication, the time point label means: after neoadjuvant nivolumab, at surgical resection. The patients had newly diagnosed stage II-IVA oral cavity squamous cell carcinoma and had not received any prior systemic or radiation treatment. The cohort was composed of patients with HPV-negative, locally advanced oral cavity squamous cell carcinoma. No culture maintenance or expansion was done, as the peripheral blood mononuclear cells went straight to analysis. The samples were drawn from a longitudinal correlative study tied to a single-arm phase II trial testing neoadjuvant nivolumab in oral cavity squamous cell carcinoma. Genomic DNA-based TCRbeta sequencing was performed on subject-matched pre- and post-treatment PBMCs and tumors from three responders and three non-responders. Peripheral blood mononuclear cells were collected before nivolumab treatment and again after treatment, at the time of surgery. Genomic DNA was isolated from PBMCs using the Maxwell RSC DNA from Cells kit.

As to this clone: It has no known antigen specificity. There are no base qualities to consult, and no much larger clone falls within one base.

The sequence derives from a person between 35 and 79 years old with oral cavity squamous cell carcinoma. Sequencing was performed on PBMCs, taken after nivolumab (anti-PD-1) treatment. The rearrangement joined TRBV19 to TRBJ1-6; the D gene is unclear. The DNA sequence reads TGTGCCAGTAGTATCGCACCGAATAATTCACCCCTCCACTTT. Its amino acids are CASSIAPNNSPLHF.